These 32 T cell receptor beta chains were all obtained from the same sample, sequenced in a study of cytomegalovirus exposure and HLA in healthy donors. Researchers ran the PCR with 60 Vbeta and 13 Jbeta primers. Sequenced by immunoSEQ multiplex PCR; TCRdb stores in-frame clones only, minus some. The sample has 95,000 to 110,000 clones, around 76% seen once; the top ten hold under 13%. The sequencing sample was made of PBMCs. These receptors were obtained from a woman aged 18-30 years in good health and CMV-seropositive.

The chain recombines TRBV18 with TRBJ1-4; D not resolved. V dropped 0 bases and J dropped 5 bases, with 7 bases sitting between them. The CDR3 consists of 14 residues. Germline V gene data show CDR1 as KGHSH and CDR2 as LQKENI. CDR3 nucleotide sequence: TGTGCCAGCTCACCACCGGGCAGGAATGAAAAACTGTTTTTT. Translated: CASSPPGRNEKLFF.

The chain has TRBV5-6 and TRBJ2-6; 8 bases fit TRBD1. CDR3 length: 19 residues. Germline assignment: CDR1 SGHDT and CDR2 YYEEEE. The junction had 14 bases not matched to a gene; V was cut back by 5 bases and J by 1 base. The CDR3 reads CASSRRDRIDRSGANVLTF. In DNA form, the CDR3 reads TGTGCCAGCAGTCGCCGGGACAGGATAGACCGGTCTGGGGCCAACGTCCTGACTTTC.

The CDR3 is CASSRSGGGGNQPQHF. Written as DNA, the CDR3 is TGTGCCAGCAGCCGTAGTGGGGGAGGAGGCAATCAGCCCCAGCATTTT. The chain carries TRBV7-9 and TRBJ1-5; D is perhaps TRBD1 (5 bases). The CDR3 length is 16 residues. V was trimmed by 5 bases and J by 2 bases, leaving 16 bases between them. From germline, CDR1 is SEHNR and CDR2 FQNEAQ (reference sequence). The full variable domain, its missing parts supplied by reference TRBV7-9 and TRBJ1-5, is DTGVSQNPRHKITKRGQNVTFRCDPISEHNRLYWYRQTLGQGPEFLTYFQNEAQLEKSRLLSDRFSAERPKGSFSTLEIQRTEQGDSAMYLCASSRSGGGGNQPQHFGDGTRLSIL.

This clone was picked up a small number of times. This same CDR3 is encoded by further DNA sequences in the sample. V gene TRBV10-3 combines with J gene TRBJ2-7; D possibly corresponds to TRBD2 (5 bases). CDR3 length: 13 amino acids. Trimming removed 6 bases at V and 0 bases at J, with 9 bases between. CDR1 and CDR2 (germline): ENHRY, SYGVKD. The CDR3 spells CAIRSGSSYEQYF. CDR3 in DNA: TGTGCCATCAGAAGCGGAAGCTCCTACGAGCAGTACTTC.

This clone was counted only a few times. The V and J genes are TRBV19 and TRBJ2-7, with 11 bases lining up with TRBD1. This CDR3 contains 14 residues. J was trimmed by 2 bases and V by 5 bases; bases with no gene match: 2. Germline assignment: CDR1 LNHDA and CDR2 SQIVND (reference sequence). This CDR3 reads CASSVGQGAYEQYF. CDR3 coding DNA: TGTGCCAGTAGTGTGGGACAGGGGGCCTACGAGCAGTACTTC.

The J gene is TRBJ2-5, the V gene TRBV11-3; TRBD2 matches at 7 bases. CDR3 length: 14 residues. Trimming removed 3 bases from V and 4 bases from J; junction bases left unmatched: 5. Germline CDR1 SGHNT, CDR2 YENEEA. The chain's CDR3 is CASSFGGGRETQYF. The CDR3 nucleotides are TGTGCCAGCAGCTTCGGGGGAGGGCGAGAGACCCAGTACTTC.

V is TRBV4-2 and J is TRBJ2-3, with TRBD2 matching 8 bases. Trimming cost V 0 bases and J 6 bases; bases outside gene matches: 8. This CDR3 comprises 16 residues. Germline V gene data show CDR1 as LGHNA and CDR2 as YNFKEQ. The CDR3 DNA sequence: TGTGCCAGCAGCCAAGATCGTGCAGCGGGAGCTGATACGCAGTATTTT. It translates to CASSQDRAAGADTQYF.

The gene calls are TRBV19 and TRBJ1-2, with TRBD1 identical over 9 bases. V gave up 4 bases and J gave up 6 bases; unmatched junction bases: 9. CDR1 and CDR2 (germline): LNHDA, SQIVND (reference sequence). CDR3 length equals 15 residues. The CDR3 nucleotides read TGTGCCAGTAGTACAAAGGGACAGGGTTGGAATGGCTACACCTTC. This gives the protein CASSTKGQGWNGYTF.

The chain combines TRBV6-1 with TRBJ1-1; no reliable D call. Germline lookup yields CDR1 MNHNS and CDR2 SASEGT. The CDR3 totals 12 residues. The germline V and J ends were trimmed by 3 bases and 6 bases, with 8 bases remaining between them. The CDR3 spells CASSEWGAEAFF. CDR3 DNA: TGTGCCAGCAGTGAGTGGGGAGCTGAAGCTTTCTTT.

There are a few counts of this clone. V gene TRBV6-1 combines with J gene TRBJ1-1, with 7 bases matching TRBD1. Looked up from germline, CDR1 is MNHNS and CDR2 is SASEGT. With V trimmed by 0 bases and J by 6 bases, 19 bases remained unmatched. This CDR3 is built from 19 residues. The CDR3: CASSEAQTGLFSFVAEAFF. CDR3 DNA sequence: TGTGCCAGCAGTGAAGCCCAGACAGGGCTTTTCTCCTTTGTCGCTGAAGCTTTCTTT.

The V and J genes are TRBV9 and TRBJ2-7, with D tentatively TRBD2 (6 bases). Germline CDR1 and CDR2: SGDLS and YYNGEE. The V and J ends lost 3 bases and 2 bases respectively, with 18 bases between them. This CDR3 region has 16 residues. CDR3 in amino acids: CASSAARGGETYEQYF. CDR3 bases: TGTGCCAGCAGCGCAGCAAGGGGCGGGGAGACCTACGAGCAGTACTTC.

The chain combines TRBV5-1 with TRBJ2-3; a possible D gene is TRBD1 (6 bases). Germline V gene lookup returns CDR1 SGHRS and CDR2 YFSETQ. Trimming removed 4 bases at V and 5 bases at J, with 17 bases between. The length of the CDR3 is 15 residues. CDR3 in DNA: TGCGCCAGCAGCCCCGGGGCAGGGGTGGGAGATACGCAGTATTTT. It codes for CASSPGAGVGDTQYF.

Only one count was recorded for this clone. The chain recombines TRBV7-9 with TRBJ1-4; no reliable D call. This CDR3 has 18 amino acids. V was pared by 5 bases and J by 8 bases, with 27 bases between. Germline V lookup: CDR1 SEHNR, CDR2 FQNEAQ (reference sequence). As DNA, the CDR3 is TGTGCCAGCAGCGGGAGGGAACCGAGGTTGACCATAGGCGAAAAACTGTTTTTT. Translated, it gives CASSGREPRLTIGEKLFF. The whole variable domain, filled in from reference TRBV7-9 and TRBJ1-4, reads DTGVSQNPRHKITKRGQNVTFRCDPISEHNRLYWYRQTLGQGPEFLTYFQNEAQLEKSRLLSDRFSAERPKGSFSTLEIQRTEQGDSAMYLCASSGREPRLTIGEKLFFGSGTQLSVL.

The rearrangement uses TRBV4-1 and TRBJ1-1; D is ambiguous. Trimming took off 4 bases at V and 4 bases at J, with 16 bases between the two ends. There are 15 residues in the CDR3. CDR1 and CDR2 from the germline V gene are MGHRA and YSYEKL. The CDR3 DNA reads as TGCGCCAGCAGCCGAGGACTATTCCAAGGCACTGAAGCTTTCTTT. Encoded protein: CASSRGLFQGTEAFF.

V gene TRBV18 combines with J gene TRBJ1-1; 7 nucleotides align to TRBD1. V lost 3 bases and J lost 5; bases outside the gene matches: 6. The CDR3 extends over 14 amino acids. Per germline, CDR1 KGHSH and CDR2 LQKENI. The CDR3, as DNA: TGTGCCAGCTCACCGAACCTACAGGGGACTGAAGCTTTCTTT. Translation gives CASSPNLQGTEAFF.

This clone was seen more than once but under ten times. V and J are TRBV4-1 and TRBJ1-1, with 7 bases matching TRBD1. CDR3 size: 16 residues. Germline V lookup: CDR1 MGHRA, CDR2 YSYEKL. After removal of 1 base from V and 0 bases from J, the junction contained 5 bases not matched to a gene. This CDR3 reads CASSQGATGVNTEAFF. CDR3 nucleotides: TGCGCCAGCAGCCAAGGGGCTACAGGGGTGAACACTGAAGCTTTCTTT.

The table lists this clone with a few counts. The gene calls are TRBV13 and TRBJ2-1; D gene ambiguous. Trimming removed 3 bases from V and 4 bases from J, with 10 bases in between. Germline V gene data show CDR1 as PRHDT and CDR2 as FYEKMQ (reference sequence). This CDR3 comprises 14 residues. The CDR3 region is CASSFAVRYNEQFF. Here the CDR3 DNA reads TGTGCCAGCAGCTTCGCAGTAAGATACAATGAGCAGTTCTTC. The complete variable domain, with remaining parts taken from reference TRBV13 and TRBJ2-1, reads AAGVIQSPRHLIKEKRETATLKCYPIPRHDTVYWYQQGPGQDPQFLISFYEKMQSDKGSIPDRFSAQQFSDYHSELNMSSLELGDSALYFCASSFAVRYNEQFFGPGTRLTVL.

The chain carries TRBV7-3 and TRBJ2-5; 8 bases line up with TRBD1. Germline V CDR1 and CDR2: SGHTA, FQGTGA. The CDR3 has 14 amino acids. V dropped 2 bases and J dropped 3; count of bases not matched to a gene: 2. The CDR3 here is CASSLSGGEETQYF. The DNA of the CDR3 is TGTGCCAGCAGCTTATCAGGGGGCGAAGAGACCCAGTACTTC. The variable domain in full, completed from reference TRBV7-3 and TRBJ2-5, reads GAGVSQTPSNKVTEKGKYVELRCDPISGHTALYWYRQSLGQGPEFLIYFQGTGAADDSGLPNDRFFAVRPEGSVSTLKIQRTERGDSAVYLCASSLSGGEETQYFGPGTRLLVL.

J is TRBJ2-1 and V is TRBV5-1, with 8 bases aligning to TRBD2. The germline V gene encodes CDR1 SGHRS and CDR2 YFSETQ. This CDR3 comprises 16 residues. Trimming removed 2 bases from V and 2 bases from J; junction bases left unmatched: 6. The CDR3: CASSLDLAGPYNEQFF. Written as DNA, the CDR3 is TGCGCCAGCAGCTTAGACCTAGCGGGTCCCTACAATGAGCAGTTCTTC.

This chain links TRBV6-6 with TRBJ2-7, with D hard to call. This CDR3 is built from 13 residues. V gave up 2 bases and J gave up 5 bases, with 10 bases separating them. In germline, CDR1 is MNHNY, CDR2 SVGAGI (reference sequence). CDR3 DNA: TGTGCCAGCAGTTACGGTCGGAGCCACGAGCAGTACTTC. Its translation: CASSYGRSHEQYF.

The chain carries TRBV4-1 and TRBJ2-7; the D gene is possibly TRBD2 (5 bases). The germline CDR1 and CDR2 sequences are MGHRA and YSYEKL. CDR3 length equals 16 residues. V was shortened by 0 bases and J by 3 bases, with 15 bases between the two germline ends. The CDR3, as DNA: TGCGCCAGCAGCCAAGAGTGGAATTGGGCGGGCTACGAGCAGTACTTC. It is translated as CASSQEWNWAGYEQYF.

The table lists this clone with a few counts. J is TRBJ2-6 and V is TRBV5-6; no firm D call. Trimming took off 1 base at V and 2 bases at J, with 7 bases between the two ends. This CDR3 spans 15 amino acids. The germline V gene has CDR1 SGHDT and CDR2 YYEEEE. The CDR3 sequence: CASSLMLAGANVLTF. The DNA for the CDR3 is TGTGCCAGCAGCTTGATGTTAGCTGGGGCCAACGTCCTGACTTTC.

In this sample, this clone turned up once. The chain is built from TRBV11-3 and TRBJ2-3, with no clear D. V dropped 3 bases and J dropped 2 bases, with 3 bases sitting between them. Looked up from germline, CDR1 is SGHNT and CDR2 is YENEEA. CDR3 length: 12 residues. The DNA of the CDR3 is TGTGCCAGCAGCTTCAACACAGATACGCAGTATTTT. Translation gives CASSFNTDTQYF.

This chain joins TRBV28 and TRBJ2-7, with D maybe TRBD2 (5 bases). The CDR3 covers 17 residues. Germline V CDR1 and CDR2: MDHEN, SYDVKM. V lost 5 bases, J lost 4 bases, and 24 bases lay in between. CDR3 DNA: TGTGCCAGCAGTCCAACCCGTGGGCGCGGGTTTCCATACGAGCAGTACTTC. It specifies CASSPTRGRGFPYEQYF.

This clone came up a few times. This chain uses TRBV2 with TRBJ2-7, with 10 positions matching TRBD1. Germline-derived CDR1 and CDR2 are SNHLY and FYNNEI. J lost 2 bases, V lost 6 bases, and 13 bases had no gene match. CDR3 length equals 17 residues. The CDR3 region has the DNA TGTGCCAGCAGGAACCCGGGACAGGGGAAAATTGCCTACGAGCAGTACTTC. Translating gives CASRNPGQGKIAYEQYF.

There are a few counts of this clone. V and J are TRBV5-4 and TRBJ2-3; 7 bases are shared with TRBD1. The CDR3 is 14 residues long. Germline lookup yields CDR1 SGHNT and CDR2 YYREEE (reference sequence). J was trimmed by 1 base and V by 3 bases; bases with no gene match: 2. The CDR3 nucleotides are TGTGCCAGCAGCTCCGGACAGGGCACAGATACGCAGTATTTT. Translating it yields CASSSGQGTDTQYF.

The chain recombines TRBV7-8 with TRBJ2-1; the match to TRBD2 covers 11 bases. This CDR3 has 17 amino acids. Trimming removed 4 bases from V and 9 bases from J; junction bases left unmatched: 14. Per germline, CDR1 SGHVS and CDR2 FQNEAQ. CDR3 DNA sequence: TGTGCCAGCAGCTCCGCACGCGGACTAGCGGGCCTTGGTGAGCAGTTCTTC. Protein product: CASSSARGLAGLGEQFF.

The chain couples TRBV7-9 to TRBJ2-7, with 11 nucleotides matching TRBD1. This CDR3 is built from 16 residues. Unmatched junction bases numbered 2, after V lost 1 base and J lost 0 bases. Germline V gene sequence: CDR1 SEHNR, CDR2 FQNEAQ (reference sequence). The CDR3 nucleotides read TGTGCCAGCAGCTTAGGGGGACAGGGGGTCTCCTACGAGCAGTACTTC. Amino acids: CASSLGGQGVSYEQYF.

The J gene is TRBJ1-1, the V gene TRBV27; D gene ambiguous. This CDR3 has 16 residues. Germline CDR1 MNHEY, CDR2 SMNVEV (reference sequence). The V and J ends lost 2 bases and 5 bases respectively, with 18 bases between them. The CDR3 nucleotides read TGTGCCAGCAGTTTAGGTGCGGTGTCGTGGGAGACTGAAGCTTTCTTT. Protein: CASSLGAVSWETEAFF.

The V and J genes are TRBV15 and TRBJ1-3; D is possibly TRBD1 (6 bases). There are 18 residues in the CDR3. The ends were cut back, 0 bases at V and 0 bases at J, with 15 bases in the middle. The germline gives CDR1 LNHNV, CDR2 YYDKDF (reference sequence). CDR3 sequence reads: CATSRDLDRSYSGNTIYF. The CDR3 nucleotides read TGTGCCACCAGCAGAGACCTCGACAGGTCGTACTCTGGAAACACCATATATTTT.

The chain joins TRBV28 to TRBJ2-7, with TRBD2 as a possible D gene (5 bases). The CDR3 contains 13 residues. CDR1 and CDR2 (germline): MDHEN, SYDVKM. The V end was cut by 7 bases, the J end by 3 bases, with 13 bases between. In DNA form, the CDR3 reads TGTGCCAGCATGTCTCTAGAGGGCTACGAGCAGTACTTC. Translated: CASMSLEGYEQYF.

The V call is TRBV5-6, the J call TRBJ1-2, with a weak D call TRBD1 (6 bases). The length of the CDR3 is 13 residues. Germline V lookup: CDR1 SGHDT, CDR2 YYEEEE. Trimming cost V 4 bases and J 8 bases, with 15 bases left between them. The CDR3 region is CASSRGGVGGYTF. The CDR3 DNA is TGTGCCAGCAGCAGAGGGGGAGTAGGGGGCTACACCTTC.